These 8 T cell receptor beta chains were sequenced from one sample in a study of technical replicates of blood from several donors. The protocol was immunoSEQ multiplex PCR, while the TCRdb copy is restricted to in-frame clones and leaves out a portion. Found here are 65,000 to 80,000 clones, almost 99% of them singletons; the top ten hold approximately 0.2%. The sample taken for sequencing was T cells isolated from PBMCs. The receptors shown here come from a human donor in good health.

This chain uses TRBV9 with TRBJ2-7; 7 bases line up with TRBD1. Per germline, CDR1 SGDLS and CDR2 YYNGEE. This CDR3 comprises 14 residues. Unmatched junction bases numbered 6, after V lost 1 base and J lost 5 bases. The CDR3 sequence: CASSVRHRGDEQYF. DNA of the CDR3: TGTGCCAGCAGCGTAAGGCACAGGGGAGACGAGCAGTACTTC.

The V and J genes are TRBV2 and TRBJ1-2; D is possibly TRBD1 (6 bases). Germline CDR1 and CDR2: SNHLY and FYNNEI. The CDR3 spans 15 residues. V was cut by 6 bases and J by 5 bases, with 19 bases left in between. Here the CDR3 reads CASRVGRQDNYGYTF. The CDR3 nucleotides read TGTGCCAGCAGAGTGGGACGACAGGATAATTATGGCTACACCTTC.

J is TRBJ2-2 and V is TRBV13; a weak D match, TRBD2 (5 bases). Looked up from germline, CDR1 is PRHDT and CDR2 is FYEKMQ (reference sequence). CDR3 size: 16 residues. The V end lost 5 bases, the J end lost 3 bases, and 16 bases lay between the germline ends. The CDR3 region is CASSRTGGSDTGELFF. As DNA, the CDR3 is TGTGCCAGCAGCCGAACCGGTGGGAGTGACACCGGGGAGCTGTTTTTT.

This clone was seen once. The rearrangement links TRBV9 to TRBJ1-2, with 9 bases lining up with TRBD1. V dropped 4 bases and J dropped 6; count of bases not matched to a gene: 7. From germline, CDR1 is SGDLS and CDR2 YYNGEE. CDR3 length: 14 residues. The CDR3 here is CASSPRDRADGYTF. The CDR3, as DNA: TGTGCCAGCAGCCCCCGGGACAGGGCGGATGGCTACACCTTC.

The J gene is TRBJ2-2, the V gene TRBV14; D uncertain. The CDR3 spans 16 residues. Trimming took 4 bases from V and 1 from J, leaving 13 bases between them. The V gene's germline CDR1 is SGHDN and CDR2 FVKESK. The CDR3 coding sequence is TGTGCCAGCAGCCCCTACGTGGTGCGGAACACCGGGGAGCTGTTTTTT. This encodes CASSPYVVRNTGELFF.

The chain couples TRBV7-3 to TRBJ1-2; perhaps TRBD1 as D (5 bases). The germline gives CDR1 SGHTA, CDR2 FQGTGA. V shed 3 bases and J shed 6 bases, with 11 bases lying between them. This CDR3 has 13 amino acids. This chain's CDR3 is CASSLQGGDGYTF. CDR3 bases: TGTGCCAGCAGCTTGCAGGGAGGGGATGGCTACACCTTC.

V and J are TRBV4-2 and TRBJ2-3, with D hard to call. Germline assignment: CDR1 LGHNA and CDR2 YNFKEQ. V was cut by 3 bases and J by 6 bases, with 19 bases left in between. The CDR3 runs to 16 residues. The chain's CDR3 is CASSQEWSRVKDTQYF. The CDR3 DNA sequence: TGTGCCAGCAGCCAGGAGTGGAGTAGAGTAAAGGATACGCAGTATTTT.

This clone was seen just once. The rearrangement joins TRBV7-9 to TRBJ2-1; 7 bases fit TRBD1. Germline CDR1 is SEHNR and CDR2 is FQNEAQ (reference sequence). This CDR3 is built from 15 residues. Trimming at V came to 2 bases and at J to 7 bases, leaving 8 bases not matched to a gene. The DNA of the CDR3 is TGTGCCAGCAGCTTACGGGACAGTAGAACTAATGAGCAGTTCTTC. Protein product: CASSLRDSRTNEQFF.